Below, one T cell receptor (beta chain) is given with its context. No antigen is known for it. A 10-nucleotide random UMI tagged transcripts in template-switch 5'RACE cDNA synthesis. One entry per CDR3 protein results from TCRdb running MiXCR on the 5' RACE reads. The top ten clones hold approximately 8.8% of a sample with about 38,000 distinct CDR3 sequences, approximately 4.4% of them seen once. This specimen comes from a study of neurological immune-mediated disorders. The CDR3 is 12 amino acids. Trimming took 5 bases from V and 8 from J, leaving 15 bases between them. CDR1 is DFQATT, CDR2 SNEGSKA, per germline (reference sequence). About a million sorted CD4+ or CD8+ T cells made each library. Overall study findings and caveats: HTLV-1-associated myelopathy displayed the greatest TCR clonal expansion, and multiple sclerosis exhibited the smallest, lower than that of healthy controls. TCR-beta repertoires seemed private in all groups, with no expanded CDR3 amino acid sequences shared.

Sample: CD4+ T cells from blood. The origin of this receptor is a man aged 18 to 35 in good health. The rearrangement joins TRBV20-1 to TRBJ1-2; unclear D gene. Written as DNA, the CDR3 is TGCAGTGCTCAAAGGGATGTAGGGGGCTACACCTTC. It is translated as CSAQRDVGGYTF.